A single sample gave rise to the 32 T cell receptor beta chains below, sequenced in a study of blood T cell repertoires in COVID-19. Using immunoSEQ multiplex PCR, the repertoire was profiled, and TCRdb retains in-frame clones only, with some absent. This table holds fewer than 60,000 clones, 90% to 95% found once. The material sequenced was peripheral blood. Receptors originate from a man aged 60-69 years with COVID-19, enrolled during active disease.

The chain has TRBV7-3 and TRBJ2-2; 11 positions match TRBD2. J lost 4 bases, V lost 5 bases, and 6 bases had no gene match. The CDR3 contains 16 residues. The germline V gene encodes CDR1 SGHTA and CDR2 FQGTGA. CDR3 sequence reads: CASSPQTSGGTGELFF. The CDR3 DNA is TGTGCCAGCAGCCCTCAAACTAGCGGGGGCACCGGGGAGCTGTTTTTT. The entire variable domain, with the rest obtained from reference TRBV7-3 and TRBJ2-2, is as follows: GAGVSQTPSNKVTEKGKYVELRCDPISGHTALYWYRQSLGQGPEFLIYFQGTGAADDSGLPNDRFFAVRPEGSVSTLKIQRTERGDSAVYLCASSPQTSGGTGELFFGEGSRLTVL.

This sequence joins TRBV5-1 and TRBJ1-4, with a tentative D call TRBD1 (5 bases). Trimming removed 0 bases at V and 8 bases at J, with 8 bases between. This CDR3 has 13 residues. Per germline, CDR1 SGHRS and CDR2 YFSETQ. DNA of the CDR3: TGCGCCAGCAGCTTGGGACAGAGAGAAAAACTGTTTTTT. Amino acids: CASSLGQREKLFF.

CDR3: CASSPNRGRQPQHF. In DNA, the CDR3 is TGTGCCAGCAGCCCAAACAGGGGGCGACAGCCCCAGCATTTT. This chain uses TRBV3-1 (or the pseudogene TRBV3-2) with TRBJ1-5; 9 nucleotides match TRBD1. Germline V CDR1 and CDR2: LGHDT, YNNKEL (reference sequence). V gave up 4 bases and J gave up 7 bases; unmatched junction bases: 5. This CDR3 has 14 amino acids.

The CDR3 DNA is TGCGCCAGCAGCTTGGACGGAGGGGTAAGCCCCCAGCATTTT. This codes for CASSLDGGVSPQHF. This chain links TRBV5-1 with TRBJ1-5; D may be TRBD1 (5 bases). There are 14 residues in the CDR3. V lost 0 bases to trimming and J lost 10 bases, with 14 bases between them. Germline values: CDR1 SGHRS, CDR2 YFSETQ.

The V and J genes are TRBV29-1 and TRBJ2-7; a weak D match, TRBD2 (6 bases). V shed 3 bases and J shed 5 bases, with 11 bases lying between them. From germline, CDR1 is SQVTM and CDR2 ANQGSEA. This CDR3 contains 12 residues. CDR3 in amino acids: CSVDGGDHEQYF. The DNA for the CDR3 is TGCAGCGTTGATGGCGGGGACCACGAGCAGTACTTC.

The V gene is TRBV9, the J gene TRBJ2-1; the match to TRBD2 covers 8 bases. V shed 0 bases and J 0 bases; nucleotides not matched to a gene: 2. There are 16 residues in the CDR3. CDR1 and CDR2 (germline): SGDLS, YYNGEE. The CDR3 protein is CASSVVGTSSYNEQFF. The DNA of the CDR3 is TGTGCCAGCAGCGTAGTAGGGACTAGCTCCTACAATGAGCAGTTCTTC.

The chain employs TRBV19 and TRBJ1-2; 7 bases fit TRBD1. This CDR3 contains 13 residues. Trimming took 8 bases from V and 5 from J; bases not matched to a gene: 8. CDR1 and CDR2 (germline): LNHDA, SQIVND (reference sequence). CDR3 loop: CASRDSDFYGYTF. As DNA, the CDR3 is TGTGCCAGTCGGGACAGCGACTTTTATGGCTACACCTTC.

V gene TRBV4-2 combines with J gene TRBJ1-1, with unresolved D. Looked up from germline, CDR1 is LGHNA and CDR2 is YNFKEQ. This CDR3 region has 16 residues. Trimming took off 3 bases at V and 1 base at J, with 15 bases between the two ends. DNA for the CDR3: TGTGCCAGCAGCCAGTATCCGACACCCGAGAACACTGAAGCTTTCTTT. Its translation: CASSQYPTPENTEAFF.

The V call is TRBV3-1 (or the pseudogene TRBV3-2), the J call TRBJ2-5; 13 bases are a match to TRBD2. Per the germline V gene, CDR1 is LGHDT and CDR2 is YNNKEL (reference sequence). The V segment lost 3 bases and the J segment 8 bases; nucleotides outside the gene matches: 6. The CDR3 is 15 residues long. CDR3 amino acids: CASSHGLAGAGTQYF. The CDR3, as DNA: TGTGCCAGCAGCCACGGACTAGCGGGGGCGGGAACCCAGTACTTC.

DNA of the CDR3: TGTGCCAGCAGCCCCGGACAGGGTGGTCAGCCCCAGCATTTT. This sequence encodes CASSPGQGGQPQHF. The V call is TRBV7-9, the J call TRBJ1-5; 8 nucleotides align to TRBD1. Trimming took 5 bases from V and 6 from J; bases not matched to a gene: 6. Germline loops: CDR1 SEHNR, CDR2 FQNEAQ (reference sequence). This CDR3 comprises 14 residues.

The genes are TRBV27 and TRBJ1-2; possible D gene TRBD1, 5 bases. V was clipped by 0 bases and J by 0 bases, with 14 bases between them. The CDR3 extends over 17 amino acids. In germline, CDR1 is MNHEY, CDR2 SMNVEV (reference sequence). CDR3 DNA sequence: TGTGCCAGCAGTTTATCCCAGCGGGGGGAACCTAACTATGGCTACACCTTC. It is translated as CASSLSQRGEPNYGYTF.

CDR3 nucleotide sequence: TGTGCCAGCAGCGTAGGGGTAGCGGGCTGGTCCTACGAGCAGTACTTC. It encodes CASSVGVAGWSYEQYF. This chain connects TRBV9 to TRBJ2-7, with 7 bases matching TRBD2. CDR1 and CDR2 from the germline V gene are SGDLS and YYNGEE. CDR3 length: 16 amino acids. The V segment lost 0 bases and the J segment 1 base; nucleotides outside the gene matches: 7.

The CDR3 loop reads CAIRGGETDTQYF. The CDR3, as DNA: TGTGCCATCAGAGGAGGGGAGACAGATACGCAGTATTTT. The V gene is TRBV10-3, the J gene TRBJ2-3; D possibly corresponds to TRBD2 (6 bases). CDR1 is ENHRY, CDR2 SYGVKD, per germline. Trimming took 6 bases from V and 3 from J, leaving 10 bases between them. This CDR3 contains 13 residues.

The CDR3 spells CASSLIEREGTARYYEQYF. The CDR3 DNA is TGTGCCAGCAGCTTAATTGAGCGAGAAGGGACAGCAAGGTACTACGAGCAGTACTTC. V and J are TRBV7-3 and TRBJ2-7; the match to TRBD1 covers 7 bases. The CDR3 has 19 amino acids. The germline V gene has CDR1 SGHTA and CDR2 FQGTGA. Germline trimming cut 1 base from V and 3 bases from J; bases unmatched to any gene: 18.

This chain uses TRBV27 with TRBJ2-2; 8 bases are a match to TRBD1. Germline CDR1 and CDR2: MNHEY and SMNVEV (reference sequence). The CDR3 consists of 15 residues. J lost 5 bases, V lost 8 bases, and 10 bases had no gene match. For the CDR3, the DNA is TGTGCCAGCCGAAGCGGACAGGGCGCGACCGGGGAGCTGTTTTTT. Protein product: CASRSGQGATGELFF.

The chain employs TRBV9 and TRBJ1-6; 7 bases are shared with TRBD1. Germline V gene lookup returns CDR1 SGDLS and CDR2 YYNGEE. This CDR3 is built from 16 residues. J lost 7 bases, V lost 0 bases, and 7 bases had no gene match. DNA for the CDR3: TGTGCCAGCAGCGTAGCCCCCACAGGGGCCAATTCACCCCTCCACTTT. Translating it yields CASSVAPTGANSPLHF.

The V gene is TRBV18, the J gene TRBJ2-1; 8 bases agree with TRBD1. J was trimmed by 3 bases and V by 3 bases; bases with no gene match: 1. Germline CDR1 and CDR2: KGHSH and LQKENI. The CDR3 contains 14 residues. The CDR3 bases are TGTGCCAGCTCACCGGACAGGGTCTACAATGAGCAGTTCTTC. Residues: CASSPDRVYNEQFF.

The chain links TRBV9 to TRBJ2-3; possible D gene TRBD1, 8 bases. CDR1 and CDR2 (germline): SGDLS, YYNGEE. There are 17 residues in the CDR3. V gave up 0 bases and J gave up 6 bases, with 20 bases separating them. CDR3 in DNA: TGTGCCAGCAGCGTAGAGCGGGGCAGGGGGCCACTCGATACGCAGTATTTT. This gives the protein CASSVERGRGPLDTQYF. The whole variable domain, filled in from reference TRBV9 and TRBJ2-3, reads DSGVTQTPKHLITATGQRVTLRCSPRSGDLSVYWYQQSLDQGLQFLIQYYNGEERAKGNILERFSAQQFPDLHSELNLSSLELGDSALYFCASSVERGRGPLDTQYFGPGTRLTVL.

The chain carries TRBV12-3 or TRBV12-4 and TRBJ2-1; 9 bases match TRBD2. The V segment lost 4 bases and the J segment 7 bases; nucleotides outside the gene matches: 2. The CDR3 runs to 13 residues. The CDR3 region is CASSSLAGNEQFF. CDR3 nucleotides: TGTGCCAGCAGTTCCCTAGCGGGGAATGAGCAGTTCTTC.

The rearrangement links TRBV5-1 to TRBJ2-3, with D perhaps TRBD1 (6 bases). The CDR3 totals 15 residues. The germline CDR1 and CDR2 sequences are SGHRS and YFSETQ. The germline V and J ends were trimmed by 0 bases and 2 bases, with 10 bases remaining between them. The CDR3 protein is CASSLEDRNTDTQYF. CDR3 DNA: TGCGCCAGCAGCTTGGAGGACAGAAACACAGATACGCAGTATTTT. The complete variable domain, with remaining parts taken from reference TRBV5-1 and TRBJ2-3, reads KAGVTQTPRYLIKTRGQQVTLSCSPISGHRSVSWYQQTPGQGLQFLFEYFSETQRNKGNFPGRFSGRQFSNSRSEMNVSTLELGDSALYLCASSLEDRNTDTQYFGPGTRLTVL.

The genes are TRBV5-1 and TRBJ2-3; 7 bases fit TRBD2. Germline V gene lookup returns CDR1 SGHRS and CDR2 YFSETQ. This CDR3 has 15 amino acids. V shed 9 bases, J shed 0 bases, and the junction held 10 bases outside the gene matches. CDR3 sequence reads: CATKGGATSTDTQYF. In nucleotides, the CDR3 is TGCGCCACCAAGGGAGGGGCGACTAGCACAGATACGCAGTATTTT.

This rearrangement joins TRBV19 to TRBJ1-2; 7 bases map to TRBD1. V shed 6 bases, J shed 8 bases, and the junction held 15 bases outside the gene matches. Germline V gene sequence: CDR1 LNHDA, CDR2 SQIVND (reference sequence). The CDR3 extends over 15 amino acids. The CDR3 loop reads CASSLGQRPLGGYTF. Here the CDR3 DNA reads TGTGCCAGTAGCTTGGGACAGCGCCCTTTGGGCGGCTACACCTTC.

CDR3 loop: CASGLAGDTQYF. DNA for the CDR3: TGTGCCAGTGGACTAGCGGGGGACACGCAGTATTTT. The chain has TRBV19 and TRBJ2-3; 13 bases fit TRBD2. Germline V gene data show CDR1 as LNHDA and CDR2 as SQIVND (reference sequence). CDR3 length: 12 residues. The ends lost 8 bases at V and 9 bases at J; junction bases unmatched: 2. Variable domain in full (rest from reference TRBV19 and TRBJ2-3): DGGITQSPKYLFRKEGQNVTLSCEQNLNHDAMYWYRQDPGQGLRLIYYSQIVNDFQKGDIAEGYSVSREKKESFPLTVTSAQKNPTAFYLCASGLAGDTQYFGPGTRLTVL.

J is TRBJ1-1 and V is TRBV6-5, with TRBD1 matching 8 bases. Germline loops: CDR1 MNHEY, CDR2 SVGAGI. CDR3 size: 15 residues. After removal of 2 bases from V and 1 base from J, the junction contained 3 bases not matched to a gene. CDR3 sequence: CASSYTGTGNTEAFF. CDR3 in DNA: TGTGCCAGCAGTTACACCGGGACAGGGAACACTGAAGCTTTCTTT.

The rearrangement links TRBV29-1 to TRBJ2-7; 8 nucleotides agree with TRBD1. Germline trimming cut 7 bases from V and 4 bases from J; bases unmatched to any gene: 3. CDR1 SQVTM and CDR2 ANQGSEA come from the germline V gene. The length of the CDR3 is 11 residues. The CDR3 coding sequence is TGCAGCGCGGGACAGGAGTACGAGCAGTACTTC. It encodes CSAGQEYEQYF.

This clone was picked up a small number of times. The gene calls are TRBV3-1 (or the pseudogene TRBV3-2) and TRBJ2-2; 7 nucleotides align to TRBD2. CDR1 and CDR2 (germline): LGHDT, YNNKEL (reference sequence). The CDR3 sequence is 17 residues long. J lost 2 bases, V lost 8 bases, and 14 bases had no gene match. In nucleotides, the CDR3 is TGTGCCAGCTCAACCGCCCATCAAGCGGGAAACACCGGGGAGCTGTTTTTT. Its translation is CASSTAHQAGNTGELFF.

V is TRBV2 and J is TRBJ1-2; 7 nucleotides agree with TRBD1. CDR1 and CDR2 (germline): SNHLY, FYNNEI. V lost 6 bases, J lost 2 bases, and 6 bases stayed unmatched. The CDR3 is 14 residues long. CDR3 in amino acids: CASRDGQVNYGYTF. The DNA of the CDR3 is TGTGCCAGCAGGGACGGACAGGTCAACTATGGCTACACCTTC. Using reference TRBV2 and TRBJ1-2 for the parts outside the CDR3, the full variable domain is EPEVTQTPSHQVTQMGQEVILRCVPISNHLYFYWYRQILGQKVEFLVSFYNNEISEKSEIFDDQFSVERPDGSNFTLKIRSTKLEDSAMYFCASRDGQVNYGYTFGSGTRLTVV.

This chain uses TRBV5-4 with TRBJ1-1, with D possibly TRBD1 on 5 matching bases. Trimming stripped 0 bases from V and 1 base from J, with 13 bases between. Germline values: CDR1 SGHNT, CDR2 YYREEE (reference sequence). This CDR3 contains 16 residues. The CDR3 sequence is CASSLDQGPQNTEAFF. The CDR3 DNA sequence: TGTGCCAGCAGCTTGGACCAGGGCCCCCAGAACACTGAAGCTTTCTTT.

This clone came up once. This chain joins TRBV5-1 and TRBJ1-6, with TRBD1 matching 8 bases. The CDR3 has 17 amino acids. The ends lost 4 bases at V and 10 bases at J; junction bases unmatched: 16. In germline, CDR1 is SGHRS, CDR2 YFSETQ. The CDR3, as DNA: TGCGCCAGCAGCCCGACCACCTCGACAGGGGTTCGATCACCCCTCCACTTT. Translating it yields CASSPTTSTGVRSPLHF.

The chain combines TRBV28 with TRBJ2-1, with D unresolved. The CDR3 runs to 16 residues. The germline V gene encodes CDR1 MDHEN and CDR2 SYDVKM. Between the trimmed V and J ends, which lost 5 bases and 3 bases, there was a span of 17 bases. CDR3 protein: CASSPPEENSYNEQFF. CDR3 DNA: TGTGCCAGCAGTCCACCCGAGGAAAATAGCTACAATGAGCAGTTCTTC.

The chain carries TRBV24-1 and TRBJ1-5; D possibly corresponds to TRBD1 (6 bases). Trimming pared 0 bases from V and 10 bases from J, leaving 18 bases between. Germline values: CDR1 KGHDR, CDR2 SFDVKD. The length of the CDR3 is 16 residues. CDR3 coding DNA: TGTGCCACCAGTGATTTGCGGCAGGGGCCACCCCATCCCCAGCATTTT. Translating it yields CATSDLRQGPPHPQHF.

The V call is TRBV27, the J call TRBJ2-2; 9 nucleotides align to TRBD2. The germline V gene encodes CDR1 MNHEY and CDR2 SMNVEV (reference sequence). V was pared by 6 bases and J by 6 bases, with 5 bases of the junction left unmatched. CDR3 length equals 14 residues. CDR3 region: CASRVLAGAGELFF. The CDR3 nucleotides are TGTGCCAGCAGGGTACTAGCGGGTGCCGGGGAGCTGTTTTTT.